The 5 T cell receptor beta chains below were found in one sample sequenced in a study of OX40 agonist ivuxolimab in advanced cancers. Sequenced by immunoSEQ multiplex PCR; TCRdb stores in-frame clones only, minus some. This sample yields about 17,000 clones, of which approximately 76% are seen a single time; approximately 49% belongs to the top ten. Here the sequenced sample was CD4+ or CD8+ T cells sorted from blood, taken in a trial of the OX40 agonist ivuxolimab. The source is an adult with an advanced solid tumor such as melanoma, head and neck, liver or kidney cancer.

As DNA, the CDR3 is TGTGCCAGCAGCTTAGTAGGGGGGCGCCAGGAGACCCAGTACTTC. It yields the protein CASSLVGGRQETQYF. The rearrangement links TRBV11-2 to TRBJ2-5; D is tentatively TRBD1 or TRBD2 (6 bases each). V was clipped by 1 base and J by 5 bases, with 14 bases between them. The germline gives CDR1 SGHAT, CDR2 FQNNGV. The CDR3 has 15 residues.

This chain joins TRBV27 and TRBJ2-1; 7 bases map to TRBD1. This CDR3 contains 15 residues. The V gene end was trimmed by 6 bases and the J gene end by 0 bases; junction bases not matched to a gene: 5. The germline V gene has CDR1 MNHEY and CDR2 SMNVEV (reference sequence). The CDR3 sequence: CASSYRQGSYNEQFF. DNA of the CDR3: TGTGCCAGCAGCTACCGACAGGGCTCCTACAATGAGCAGTTCTTC.

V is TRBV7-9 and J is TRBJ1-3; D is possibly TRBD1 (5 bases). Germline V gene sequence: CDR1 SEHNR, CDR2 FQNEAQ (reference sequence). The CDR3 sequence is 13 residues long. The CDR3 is CAEQANSGNTIYF. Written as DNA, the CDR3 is TGTGCGGAACAGGCCAACTCTGGAAACACCATATATTTT.

CDR3 loop: CASSLAIMGTEAFF. CDR3 nucleotides: TGTGCCAGCAGCTTAGCCATTATGGGCACTGAAGCTTTCTTT. The chain uses TRBV7-6 and TRBJ1-1, with unresolved D. The CDR3 contains 14 residues. Trimming took 0 bases from V and 4 from J, leaving 9 bases between them. Germline lookup yields CDR1 SGHVS and CDR2 FNYEAQ.

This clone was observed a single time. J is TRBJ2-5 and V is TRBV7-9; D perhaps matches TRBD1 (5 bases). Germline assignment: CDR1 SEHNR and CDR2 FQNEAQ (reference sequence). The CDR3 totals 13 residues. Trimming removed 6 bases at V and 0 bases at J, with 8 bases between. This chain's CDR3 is CASRRGYQETQYF. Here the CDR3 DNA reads TGTGCCAGCAGAAGGGGCTACCAAGAGACCCAGTACTTC.